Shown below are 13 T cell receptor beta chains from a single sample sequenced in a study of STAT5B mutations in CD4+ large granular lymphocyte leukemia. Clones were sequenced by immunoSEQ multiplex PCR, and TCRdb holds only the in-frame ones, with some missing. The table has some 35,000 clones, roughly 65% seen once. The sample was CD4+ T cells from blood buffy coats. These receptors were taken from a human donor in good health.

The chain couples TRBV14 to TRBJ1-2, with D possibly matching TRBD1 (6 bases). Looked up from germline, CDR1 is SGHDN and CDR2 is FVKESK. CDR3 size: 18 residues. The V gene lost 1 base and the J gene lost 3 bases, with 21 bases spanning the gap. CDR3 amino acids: CASSQAMSWTEGYYGYTF. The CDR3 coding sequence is TGTGCCAGCAGCCAAGCGATGAGCTGGACAGAGGGTTACTATGGCTACACCTTC.

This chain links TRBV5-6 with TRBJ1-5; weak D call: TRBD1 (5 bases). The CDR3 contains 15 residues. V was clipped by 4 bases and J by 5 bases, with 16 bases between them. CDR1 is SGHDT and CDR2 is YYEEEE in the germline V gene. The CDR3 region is CASSLGLGGDQPQHF. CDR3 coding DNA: TGTGCCAGCAGCCTGGGGCTCGGAGGGGATCAGCCCCAGCATTTT.

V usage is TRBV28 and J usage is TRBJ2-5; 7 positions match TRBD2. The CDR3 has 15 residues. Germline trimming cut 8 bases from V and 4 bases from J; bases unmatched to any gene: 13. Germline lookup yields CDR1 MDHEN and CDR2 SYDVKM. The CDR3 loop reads CASLEAGRGGETQYF. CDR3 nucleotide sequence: TGTGCCAGCCTCGAAGCGGGGCGCGGGGGAGAGACCCAGTACTTC.

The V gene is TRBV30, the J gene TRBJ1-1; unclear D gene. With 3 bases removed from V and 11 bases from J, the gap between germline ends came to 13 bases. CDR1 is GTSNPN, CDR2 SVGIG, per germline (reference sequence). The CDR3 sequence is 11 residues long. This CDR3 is CAWSLNPRAFF. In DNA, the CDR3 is TGTGCCTGGAGCCTTAATCCGCGCGCTTTCTTT.

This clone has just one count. CDR3 nucleotides: TGTGCCAGCAGCTTCGAAACGGTGATTCCCGGGGAGCTGTTTTTT. It specifies CASSFETVIPGELFF. The chain couples TRBV7-2 to TRBJ2-2, with D unclear. Per germline, CDR1 SGHTA and CDR2 FQGNSA. With 3 bases removed from V and 6 bases from J, the gap between germline ends came to 14 bases. The CDR3 is 15 amino acids.

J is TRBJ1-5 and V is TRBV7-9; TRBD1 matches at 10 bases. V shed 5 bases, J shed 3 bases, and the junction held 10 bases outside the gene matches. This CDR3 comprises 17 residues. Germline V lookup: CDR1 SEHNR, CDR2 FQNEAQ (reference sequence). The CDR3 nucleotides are TGTGCCAGCAGCCATCCCCCCGGGACAGGGGACAATCAGCCCCAGCATTTT. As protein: CASSHPPGTGDNQPQHF. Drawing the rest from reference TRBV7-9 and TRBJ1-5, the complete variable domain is DTGVSQNPRHKITKRGQNVTFRCDPISEHNRLYWYRQTLGQGPEFLTYFQNEAQLEKSRLLSDRFSAERPKGSFSTLEIQRTEQGDSAMYLCASSHPPGTGDNQPQHFGDGTRLSIL.

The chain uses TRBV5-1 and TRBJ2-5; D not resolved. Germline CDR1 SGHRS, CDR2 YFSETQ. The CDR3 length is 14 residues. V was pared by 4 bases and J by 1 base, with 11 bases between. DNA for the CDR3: TGCGCCAGCAGCAAAGACACCAGCCAAGAGACCCAGTACTTC. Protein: CASSKDTSQETQYF.

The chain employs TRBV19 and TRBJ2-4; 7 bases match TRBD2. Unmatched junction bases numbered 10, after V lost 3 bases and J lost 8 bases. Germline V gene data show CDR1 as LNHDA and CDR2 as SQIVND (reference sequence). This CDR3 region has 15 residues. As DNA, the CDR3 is TGTGCCAGTAGTATGGTGGCTAGCGGTAAGGACATTCAGTACTTC. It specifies CASSMVASGKDIQYF.

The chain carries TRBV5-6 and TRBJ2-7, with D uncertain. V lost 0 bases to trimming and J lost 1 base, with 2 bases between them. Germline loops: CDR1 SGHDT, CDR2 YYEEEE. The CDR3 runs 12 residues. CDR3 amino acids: CASSLVSYEQYF. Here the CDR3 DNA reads TGTGCCAGCAGCTTGGTTTCCTACGAGCAGTACTTC.

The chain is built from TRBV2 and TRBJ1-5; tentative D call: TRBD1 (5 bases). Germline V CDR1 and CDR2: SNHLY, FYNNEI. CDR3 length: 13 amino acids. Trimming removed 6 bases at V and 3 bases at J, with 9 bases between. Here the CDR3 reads CASSWDPNQPQHF. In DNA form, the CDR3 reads TGTGCCAGCAGCTGGGACCCCAATCAGCCCCAGCATTTT.

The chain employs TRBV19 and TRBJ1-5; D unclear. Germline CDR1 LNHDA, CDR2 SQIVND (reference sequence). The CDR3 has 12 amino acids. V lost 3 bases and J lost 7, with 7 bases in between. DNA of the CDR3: TGTGCCAGTAGTATCTTCCCGCAGCCCCAGCATTTT. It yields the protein CASSIFPQPQHF.

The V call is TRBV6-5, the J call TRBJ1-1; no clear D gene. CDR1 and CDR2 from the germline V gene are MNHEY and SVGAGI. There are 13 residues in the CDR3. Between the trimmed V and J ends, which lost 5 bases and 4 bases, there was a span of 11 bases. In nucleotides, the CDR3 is TGTGCCAGCAGTCAAAACGCCCTCACTGAAGCTTTCTTT. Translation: CASSQNALTEAFF.

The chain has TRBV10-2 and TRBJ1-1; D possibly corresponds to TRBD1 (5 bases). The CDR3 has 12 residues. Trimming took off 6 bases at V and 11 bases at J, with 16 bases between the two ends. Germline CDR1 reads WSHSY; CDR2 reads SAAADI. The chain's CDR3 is CASSLGGRGAFF. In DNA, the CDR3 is TGCGCCAGCAGCCTGGGGGGACGAGGGGCTTTCTTT.